This T cell receptor delta chain was retrieved from a study of gamma-delta T cells after stem cell transplantation. CDR3 size: 20 residues. Trimming at V came to 3 bases and at J to 2 bases, leaving 19 bases not matched to a gene. CDR1 GEAIGNYY and CDR2 EKD come from the germline V gene. TCRdb reprocessed the RT-PCR reads through CATT. The sample has over 1,400 delta-chain clones, roughly 6.2% seen once. This clone was found a few times. A far larger clone differs by one base, so this is likely a read error. Other nucleotide sequences from this sample produce the same CDR3. The sequence was collected from a human donor. It is not recorded whose cells these are; they may come from a transplant donor. The chain joins TRDV2 to TRDJ2, with 8 positions matching TRDD3. Sequenced material: gamma-delta T cells. The CDR3 spells CACDPVSWGTPEGLTAQLFF. CDR3 bases: TGTGCCTGTGACCCGGTTTCCTGGGGGACCCCCGAGGGCTTGACAGCACAACTCTTCTTT.